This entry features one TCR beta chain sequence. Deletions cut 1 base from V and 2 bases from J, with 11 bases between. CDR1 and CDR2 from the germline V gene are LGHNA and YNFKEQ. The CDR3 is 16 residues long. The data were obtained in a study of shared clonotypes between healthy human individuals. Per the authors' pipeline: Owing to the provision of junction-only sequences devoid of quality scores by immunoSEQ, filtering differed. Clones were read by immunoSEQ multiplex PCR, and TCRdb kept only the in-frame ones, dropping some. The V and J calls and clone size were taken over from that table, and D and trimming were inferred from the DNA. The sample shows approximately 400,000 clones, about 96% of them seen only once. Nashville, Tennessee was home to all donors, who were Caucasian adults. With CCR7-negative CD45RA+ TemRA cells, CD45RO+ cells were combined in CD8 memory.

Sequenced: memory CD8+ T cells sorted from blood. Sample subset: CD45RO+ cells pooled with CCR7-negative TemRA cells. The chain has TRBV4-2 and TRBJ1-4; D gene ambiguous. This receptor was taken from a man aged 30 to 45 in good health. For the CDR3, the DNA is TGTGCCAGCAGCCAAGCCCGCTTTCCCACTAATGAAAAACTGTTTTTT. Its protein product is CASSQARFPTNEKLFF.